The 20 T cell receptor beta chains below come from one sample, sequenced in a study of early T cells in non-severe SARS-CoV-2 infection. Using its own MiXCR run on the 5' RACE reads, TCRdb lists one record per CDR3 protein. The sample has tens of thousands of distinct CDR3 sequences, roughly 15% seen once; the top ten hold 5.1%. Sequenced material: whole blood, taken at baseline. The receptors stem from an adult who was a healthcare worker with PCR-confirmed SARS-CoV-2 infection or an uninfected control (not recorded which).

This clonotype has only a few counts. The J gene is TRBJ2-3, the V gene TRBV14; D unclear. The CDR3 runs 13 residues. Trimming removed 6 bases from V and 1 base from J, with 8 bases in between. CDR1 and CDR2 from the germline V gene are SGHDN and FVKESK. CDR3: CASRLLGTDTQYF. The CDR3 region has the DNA TGTGCCAGCAGGCTGCTAGGCACAGATACGCAGTATTTT.

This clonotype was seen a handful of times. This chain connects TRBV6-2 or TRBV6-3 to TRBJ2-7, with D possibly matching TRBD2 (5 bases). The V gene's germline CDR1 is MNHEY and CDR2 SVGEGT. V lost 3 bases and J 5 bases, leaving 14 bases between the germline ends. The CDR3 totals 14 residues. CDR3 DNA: TGTGCCAGCAGTTATCTCGTTCGGGGAGACGAGCAGTACTTC. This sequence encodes CASSYLVRGDEQYF.

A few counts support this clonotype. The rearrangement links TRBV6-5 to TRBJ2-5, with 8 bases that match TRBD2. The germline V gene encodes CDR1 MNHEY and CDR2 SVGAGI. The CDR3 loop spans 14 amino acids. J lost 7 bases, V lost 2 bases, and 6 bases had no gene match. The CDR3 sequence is CASSYGGLVRTQYF. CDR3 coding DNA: TGTGCCAGCAGTTACGGGGGACTAGTCCGGACCCAGTACTTC.

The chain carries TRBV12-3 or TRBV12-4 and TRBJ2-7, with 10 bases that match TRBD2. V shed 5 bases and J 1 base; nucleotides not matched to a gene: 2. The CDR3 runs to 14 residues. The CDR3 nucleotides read TGTGCCAGCAGTCTGGGACTAGCGTCCTACGAGCAGTACTTC. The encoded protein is CASSLGLASYEQYF.

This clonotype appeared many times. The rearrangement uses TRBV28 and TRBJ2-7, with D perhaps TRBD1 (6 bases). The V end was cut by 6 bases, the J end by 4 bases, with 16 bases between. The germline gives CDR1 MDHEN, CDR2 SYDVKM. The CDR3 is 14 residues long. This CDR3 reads CASSPGQRVYEQYF. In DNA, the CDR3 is TGTGCCAGCAGCCCCGGACAGAGGGTATACGAGCAGTACTTC.

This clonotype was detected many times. CDR3 region: CASRGDRFIQETQYF. The CDR3, as DNA: TGCGCCAGCAGGGGGGACAGGTTCATCCAAGAGACCCAGTACTTC. The chain is built from TRBV10-2 and TRBJ2-5, with 8 bases lining up with TRBD1. Germline V CDR1 and CDR2: WSHSY, SAAADI. The CDR3 has 15 residues. Trimming took 6 bases from V and 1 from J; bases not matched to a gene: 7.

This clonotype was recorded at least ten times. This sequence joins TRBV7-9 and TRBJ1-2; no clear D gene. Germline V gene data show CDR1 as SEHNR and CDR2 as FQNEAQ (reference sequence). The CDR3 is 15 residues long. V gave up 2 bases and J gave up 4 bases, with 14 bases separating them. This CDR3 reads CASSLTRGNTYGYTF. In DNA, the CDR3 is TGTGCCAGCAGCTTAACGAGAGGGAATACCTATGGCTACACCTTC.

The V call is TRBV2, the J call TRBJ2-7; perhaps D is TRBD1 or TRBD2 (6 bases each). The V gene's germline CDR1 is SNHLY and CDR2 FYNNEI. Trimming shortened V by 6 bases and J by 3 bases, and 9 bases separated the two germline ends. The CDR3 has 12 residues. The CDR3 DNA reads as TGTGCCAGCAGGGAGGGGGTCTACGAGCAGTACTTC. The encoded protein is CASREGVYEQYF.

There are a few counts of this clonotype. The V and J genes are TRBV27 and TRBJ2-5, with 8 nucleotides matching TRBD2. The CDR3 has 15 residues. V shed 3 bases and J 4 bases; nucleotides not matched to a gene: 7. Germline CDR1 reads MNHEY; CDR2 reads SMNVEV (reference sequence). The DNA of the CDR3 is TGTGCCAGCAGTTTGGGCGGGAGGCATGGAGAGACCCAGTACTTC. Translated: CASSLGGRHGETQYF.

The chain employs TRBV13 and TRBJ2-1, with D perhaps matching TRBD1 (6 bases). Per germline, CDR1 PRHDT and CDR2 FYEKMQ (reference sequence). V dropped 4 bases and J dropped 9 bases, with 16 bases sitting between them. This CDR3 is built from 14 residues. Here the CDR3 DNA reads TGTGCCAGCAGCTCGTCAGCGAGGGGGAGTGAGCAGTTCTTC. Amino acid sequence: CASSSSARGSEQFF.

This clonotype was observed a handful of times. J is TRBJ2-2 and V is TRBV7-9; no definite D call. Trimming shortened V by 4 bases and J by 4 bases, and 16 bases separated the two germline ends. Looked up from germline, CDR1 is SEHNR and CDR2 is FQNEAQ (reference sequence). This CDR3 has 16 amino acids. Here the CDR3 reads CASSSWTVKGTGELFF. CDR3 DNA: TGTGCCAGCAGCTCTTGGACGGTGAAAGGCACCGGGGAGCTGTTTTTT.

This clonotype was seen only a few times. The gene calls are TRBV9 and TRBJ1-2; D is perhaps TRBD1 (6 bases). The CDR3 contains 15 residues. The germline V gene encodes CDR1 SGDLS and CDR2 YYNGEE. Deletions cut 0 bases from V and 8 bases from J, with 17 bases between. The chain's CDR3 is CASSVGPGAAGGYTF. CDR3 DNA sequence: TGTGCCAGCAGCGTAGGGCCAGGGGCAGCAGGAGGCTACACCTTC.

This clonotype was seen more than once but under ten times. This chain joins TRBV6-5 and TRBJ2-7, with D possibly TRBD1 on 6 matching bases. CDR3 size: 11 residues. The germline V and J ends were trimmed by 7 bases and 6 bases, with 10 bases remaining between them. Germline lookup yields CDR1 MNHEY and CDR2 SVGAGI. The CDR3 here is CASTFRGEQYF. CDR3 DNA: TGTGCCAGCACTTTCAGGGGCGAGCAGTACTTC.

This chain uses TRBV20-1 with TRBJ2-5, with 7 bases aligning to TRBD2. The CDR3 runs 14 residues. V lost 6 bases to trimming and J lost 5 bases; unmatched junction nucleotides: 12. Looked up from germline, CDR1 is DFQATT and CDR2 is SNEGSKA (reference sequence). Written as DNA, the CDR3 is TGCAGTGCGCCCTCGAGGGCGGGAGTGGAGACCCAGTACTTC. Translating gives CSAPSRAGVETQYF.

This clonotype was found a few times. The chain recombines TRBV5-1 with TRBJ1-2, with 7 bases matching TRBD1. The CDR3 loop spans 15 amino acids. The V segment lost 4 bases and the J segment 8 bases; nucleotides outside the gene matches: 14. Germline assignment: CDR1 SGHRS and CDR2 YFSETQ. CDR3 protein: CASSIQPGTASGYTF. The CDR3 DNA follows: TGCGCCAGCAGCATTCAACCCGGGACAGCCTCCGGCTACACCTTC.

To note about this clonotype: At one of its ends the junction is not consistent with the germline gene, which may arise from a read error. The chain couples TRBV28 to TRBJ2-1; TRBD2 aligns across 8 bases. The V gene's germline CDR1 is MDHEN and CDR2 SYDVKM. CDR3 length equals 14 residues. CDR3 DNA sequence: TGTGCCAGCAGTACGGGAGGGCCCTATAATGAGCAGTTCTTC. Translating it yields CASSTGGPYNEQFF.

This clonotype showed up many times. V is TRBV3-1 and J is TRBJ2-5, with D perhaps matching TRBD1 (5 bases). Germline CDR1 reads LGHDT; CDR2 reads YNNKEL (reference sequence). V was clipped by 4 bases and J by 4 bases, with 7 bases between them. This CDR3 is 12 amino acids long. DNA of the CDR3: TGTGCCAGCAGCCTCGACAGAGAGACCCAGTACTTC. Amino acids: CASSLDRETQYF.

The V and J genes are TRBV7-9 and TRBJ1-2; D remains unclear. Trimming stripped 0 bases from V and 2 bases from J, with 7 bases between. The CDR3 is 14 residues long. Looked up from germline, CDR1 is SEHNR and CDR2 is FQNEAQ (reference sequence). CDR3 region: CASSLALGNYGYTF. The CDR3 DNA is TGTGCCAGCAGCTTAGCTTTGGGAAACTATGGCTACACCTTC.

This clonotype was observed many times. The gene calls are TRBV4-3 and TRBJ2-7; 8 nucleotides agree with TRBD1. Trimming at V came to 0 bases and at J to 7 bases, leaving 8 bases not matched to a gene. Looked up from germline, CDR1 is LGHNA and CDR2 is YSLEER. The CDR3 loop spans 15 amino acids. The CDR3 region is CASSQERTGQGEQYF. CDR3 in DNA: TGCGCCAGCAGCCAAGAGCGGACAGGGCAAGGGGAGCAGTACTTC.

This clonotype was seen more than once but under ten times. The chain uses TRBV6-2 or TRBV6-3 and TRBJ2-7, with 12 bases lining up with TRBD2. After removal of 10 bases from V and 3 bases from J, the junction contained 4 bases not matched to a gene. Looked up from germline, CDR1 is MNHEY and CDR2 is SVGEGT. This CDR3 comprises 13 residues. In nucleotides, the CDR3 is TGTGCCACCCTAGCGGGAGGGAACTACGAGCAGTACTTC. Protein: CATLAGGNYEQYF.